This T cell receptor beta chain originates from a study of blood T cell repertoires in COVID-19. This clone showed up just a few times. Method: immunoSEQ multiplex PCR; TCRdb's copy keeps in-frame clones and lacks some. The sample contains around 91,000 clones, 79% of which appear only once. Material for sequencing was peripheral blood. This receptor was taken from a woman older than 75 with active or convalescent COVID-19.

The CDR3 DNA is TGCGCCAGCAGCCCGACTGGACAGGGGACCTATGGCTACACCTTC. Translating it yields CASSPTGQGTYGYTF. J is TRBJ1-2 and V is TRBV5-1, with 9 nucleotides matching TRBD1. This CDR3 is 15 amino acids long. Germline-derived CDR1 and CDR2 are SGHRS and YFSETQ. J gave up 4 bases and V 4 bases, and 8 bases lay outside the gene matches.